This T cell receptor beta chain was sequenced for a study of OX40 agonist ivuxolimab in advanced cancers. Overall study: The drug used for patients, ivuxolimab, was an agonistic anti-OX40 (CD134) antibody. Two cutaneous melanoma patients and one hepatocellular carcinoma patient, three in all, had partial responses.

The junction had 13 bases not matched to a gene; V was cut back by 2 bases and J by 12 bases. From germline, CDR1 is SGDLS and CDR2 YYNGEE. There are 14 residues in the CDR3. The table came from immunoSEQ multiplex PCR; TCRdb's copy has only in-frame clones and leaves some out. The sample lists roughly 80,000 clones; less than 90% were seen once. This TCR was recovered from an adult with an advanced solid tumor such as melanoma, head and neck, liver or kidney cancer. This chain links TRBV9 with TRBJ1-1; 7 bases align to TRBD1. The input for sequencing was CD4+ or CD8+ T cells sorted from blood, taken in a trial of the OX40 agonist ivuxolimab. CDR3 protein: CASSVRGETGRTFF. CDR3 coding DNA: TGTGCCAGCAGCGTCAGGGGGGAGACAGGGCGGACTTTCTTT.